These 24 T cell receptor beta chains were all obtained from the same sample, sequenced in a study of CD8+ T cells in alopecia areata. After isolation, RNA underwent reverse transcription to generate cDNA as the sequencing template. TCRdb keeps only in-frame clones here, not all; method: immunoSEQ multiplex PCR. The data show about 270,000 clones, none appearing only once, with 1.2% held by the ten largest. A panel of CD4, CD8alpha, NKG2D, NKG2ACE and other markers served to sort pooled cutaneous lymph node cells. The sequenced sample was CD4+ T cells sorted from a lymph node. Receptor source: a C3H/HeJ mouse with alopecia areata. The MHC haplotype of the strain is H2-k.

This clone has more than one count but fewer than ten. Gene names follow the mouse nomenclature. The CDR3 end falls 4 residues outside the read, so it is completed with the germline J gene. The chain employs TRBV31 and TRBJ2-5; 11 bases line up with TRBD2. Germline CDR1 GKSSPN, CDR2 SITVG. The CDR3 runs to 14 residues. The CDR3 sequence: CAWSLGTGGDTQYF. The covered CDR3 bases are TGTGCCTGGAGTCTGGGGACTGGGGGAGAC.

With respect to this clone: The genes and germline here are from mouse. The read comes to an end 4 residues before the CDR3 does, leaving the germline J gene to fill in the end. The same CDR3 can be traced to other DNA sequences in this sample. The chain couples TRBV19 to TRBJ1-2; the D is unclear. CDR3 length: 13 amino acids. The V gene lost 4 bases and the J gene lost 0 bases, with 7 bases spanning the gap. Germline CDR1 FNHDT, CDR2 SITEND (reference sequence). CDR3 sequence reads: CASSQHANSDYTF. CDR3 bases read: TGTGCCAGCAGTCAACATGCAAACTCC.

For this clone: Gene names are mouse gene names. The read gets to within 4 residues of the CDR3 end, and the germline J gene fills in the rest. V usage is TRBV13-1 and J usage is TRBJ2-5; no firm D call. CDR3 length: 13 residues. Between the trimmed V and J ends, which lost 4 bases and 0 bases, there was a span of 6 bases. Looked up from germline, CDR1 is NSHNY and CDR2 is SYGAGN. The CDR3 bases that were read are TGTGCCAGCAGTCAGAATAACCAAGAC. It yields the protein CASSQNNQD. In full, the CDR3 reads CASSQNNQDTQYF.

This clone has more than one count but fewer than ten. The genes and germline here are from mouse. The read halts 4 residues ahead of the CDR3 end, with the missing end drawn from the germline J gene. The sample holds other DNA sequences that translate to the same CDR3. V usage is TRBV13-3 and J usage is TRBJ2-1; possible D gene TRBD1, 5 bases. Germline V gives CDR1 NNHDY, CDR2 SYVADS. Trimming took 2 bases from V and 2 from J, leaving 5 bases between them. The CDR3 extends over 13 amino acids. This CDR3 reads CASSETDYAEQFF. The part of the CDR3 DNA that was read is TGTGCCAGCAGTGAGACAGACTATGCT.

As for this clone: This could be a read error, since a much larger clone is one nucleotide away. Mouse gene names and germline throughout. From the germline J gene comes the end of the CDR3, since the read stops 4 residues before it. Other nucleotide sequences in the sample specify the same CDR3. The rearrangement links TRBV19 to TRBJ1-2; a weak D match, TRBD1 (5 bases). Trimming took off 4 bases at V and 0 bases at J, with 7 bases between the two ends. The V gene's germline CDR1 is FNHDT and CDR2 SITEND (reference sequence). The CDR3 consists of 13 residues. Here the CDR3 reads CASSQGANSDYTF. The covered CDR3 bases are TGTGCCAGCAGTCAGGGAGCAAACTCC.

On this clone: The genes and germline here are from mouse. The part of the CDR3 DNA that was read is TGTGCCTGGAGTTCGGACAGA. Protein sequence: CAWSSDR. The complete CDR3 reads CAWSSDREVFF. The chain joins TRBV31 to TRBJ1-1, with D perhaps TRBD1 (6 bases). The sequence runs out 4 residues before the end of the CDR3; the remainder is reconstructed from the germline J gene. CDR1 GKSSPN and CDR2 SITVG come from the germline V gene. This CDR3 contains 11 residues.

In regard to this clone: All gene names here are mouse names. CDR3 bases read: TGTGCCAGCAGTCGGGACAGGGGGCCT. Protein product: CASSRDRGP. In full, the CDR3 reads CASSRDRGPEQFF. The chain joins TRBV19 to TRBJ2-1; 12 bases are shared with TRBD1. The read is 4 residues too short to cover the CDR3 end, so that end is filled in from the germline J gene. Germline CDR1 and CDR2: FNHDT and SITEND (reference sequence). The CDR3 covers 13 residues.

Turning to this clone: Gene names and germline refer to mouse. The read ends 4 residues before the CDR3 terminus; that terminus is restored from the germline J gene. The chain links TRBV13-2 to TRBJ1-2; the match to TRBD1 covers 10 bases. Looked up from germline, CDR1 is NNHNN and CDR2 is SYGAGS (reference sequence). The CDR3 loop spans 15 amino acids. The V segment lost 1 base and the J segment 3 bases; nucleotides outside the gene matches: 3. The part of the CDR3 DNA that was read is TGTGCCAGCGGTGATCTGGACAGGGGGGACTCC. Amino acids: CASGDLDRGDS. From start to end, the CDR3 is CASGDLDRGDSDYTF.

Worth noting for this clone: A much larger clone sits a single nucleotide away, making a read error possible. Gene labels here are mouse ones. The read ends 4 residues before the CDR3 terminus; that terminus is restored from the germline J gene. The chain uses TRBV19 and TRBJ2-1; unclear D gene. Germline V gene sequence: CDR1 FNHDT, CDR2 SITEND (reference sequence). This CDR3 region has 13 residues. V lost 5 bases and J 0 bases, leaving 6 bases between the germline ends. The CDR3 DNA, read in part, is TGTGCCAGCAGCGACAATAACTATGCT. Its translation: CASSDNNYA. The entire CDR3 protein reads CASSDNNYAEQFF. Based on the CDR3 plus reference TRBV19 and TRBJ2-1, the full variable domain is GGIITQTPKFLIGQEGQKLTLKCQQNFNHDTMYWYRQDSGKGLRLIYYSITENDLQKGDLSEGYDASREKKSSFSLTVTSAQKNEMAVFLCASSDNNYAEQFFGPGTRLTVL.

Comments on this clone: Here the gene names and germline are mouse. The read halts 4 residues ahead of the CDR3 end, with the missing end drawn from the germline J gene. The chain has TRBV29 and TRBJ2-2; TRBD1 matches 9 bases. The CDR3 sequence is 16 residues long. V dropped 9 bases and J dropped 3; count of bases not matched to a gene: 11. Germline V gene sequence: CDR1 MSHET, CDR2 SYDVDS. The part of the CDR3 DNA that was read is TGTGCTAGGCCTCCTACAGGGGGCGAGGACACCGGG. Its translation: CARPPTGGEDTG. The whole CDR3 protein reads CARPPTGGEDTGQLYF.

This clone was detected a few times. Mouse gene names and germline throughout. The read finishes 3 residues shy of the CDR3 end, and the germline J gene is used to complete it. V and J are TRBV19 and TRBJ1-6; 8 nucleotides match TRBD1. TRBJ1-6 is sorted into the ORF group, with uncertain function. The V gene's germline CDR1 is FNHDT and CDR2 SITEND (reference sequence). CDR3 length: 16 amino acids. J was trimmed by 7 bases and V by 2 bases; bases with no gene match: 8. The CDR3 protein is CASSIGQGGGNSPLYF. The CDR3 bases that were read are TGTGCCAGCAGTATCGGACAGGGAGGAGGGAATTCGCCC.

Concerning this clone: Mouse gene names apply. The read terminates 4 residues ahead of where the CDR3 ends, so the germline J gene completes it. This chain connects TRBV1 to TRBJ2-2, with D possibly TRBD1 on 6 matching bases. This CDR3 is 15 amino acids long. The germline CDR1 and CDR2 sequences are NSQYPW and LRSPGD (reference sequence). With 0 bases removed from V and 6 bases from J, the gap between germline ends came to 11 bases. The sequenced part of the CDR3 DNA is TGCACCTGCAGTGCAGAACGGGAGGGGGCCGGG. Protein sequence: CTCSAEREGAG. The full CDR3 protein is CTCSAEREGAGQLYF.

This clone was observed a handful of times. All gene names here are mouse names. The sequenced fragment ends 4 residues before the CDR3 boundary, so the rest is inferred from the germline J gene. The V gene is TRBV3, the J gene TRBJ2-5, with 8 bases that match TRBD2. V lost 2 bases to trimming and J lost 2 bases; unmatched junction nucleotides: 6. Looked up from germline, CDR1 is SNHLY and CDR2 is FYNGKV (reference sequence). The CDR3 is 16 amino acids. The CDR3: CASSLLGGRGQDTQYF. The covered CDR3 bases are TGTGCCAGCAGCTTATTGGGGGGGAGAGGCCAAGAC.

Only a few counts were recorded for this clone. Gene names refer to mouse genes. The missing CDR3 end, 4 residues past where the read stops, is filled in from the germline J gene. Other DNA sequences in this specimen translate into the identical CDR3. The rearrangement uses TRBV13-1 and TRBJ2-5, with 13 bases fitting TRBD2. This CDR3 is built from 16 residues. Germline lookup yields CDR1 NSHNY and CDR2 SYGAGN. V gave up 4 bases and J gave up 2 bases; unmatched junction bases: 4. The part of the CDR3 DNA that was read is TGTGCCAGCAGTCCCGGACTGGGGGGGCTCCAAGAC. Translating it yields CASSPGLGGLQD. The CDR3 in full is CASSPGLGGLQDTQYF.

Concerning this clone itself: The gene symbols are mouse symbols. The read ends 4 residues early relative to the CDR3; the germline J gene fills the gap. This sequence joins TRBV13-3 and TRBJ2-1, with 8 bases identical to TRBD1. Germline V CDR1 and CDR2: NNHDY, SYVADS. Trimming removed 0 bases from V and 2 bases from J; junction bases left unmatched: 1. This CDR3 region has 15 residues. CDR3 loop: CASSDGTGYYAEQFF. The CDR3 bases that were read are TGTGCCAGCAGTGATGGGACAGGGTACTATGCT.

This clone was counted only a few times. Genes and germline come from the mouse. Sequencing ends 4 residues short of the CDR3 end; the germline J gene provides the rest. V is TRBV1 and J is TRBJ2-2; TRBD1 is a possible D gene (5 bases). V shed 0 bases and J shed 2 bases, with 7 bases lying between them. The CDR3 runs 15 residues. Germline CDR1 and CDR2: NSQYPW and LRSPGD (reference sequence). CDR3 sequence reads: CTCSAERQNTGQLYF. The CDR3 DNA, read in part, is TGCACCTGCAGTGCAGAACGACAGAACACCGGG.

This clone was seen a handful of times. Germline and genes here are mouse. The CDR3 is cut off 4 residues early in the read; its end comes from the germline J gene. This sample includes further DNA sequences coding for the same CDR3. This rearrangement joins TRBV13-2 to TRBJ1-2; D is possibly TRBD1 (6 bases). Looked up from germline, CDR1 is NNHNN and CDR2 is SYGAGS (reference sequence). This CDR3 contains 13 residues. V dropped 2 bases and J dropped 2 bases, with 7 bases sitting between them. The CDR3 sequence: CASGEQGNSDYTF. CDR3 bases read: TGTGCCAGCGGTGAACAGGGTAACTCC.

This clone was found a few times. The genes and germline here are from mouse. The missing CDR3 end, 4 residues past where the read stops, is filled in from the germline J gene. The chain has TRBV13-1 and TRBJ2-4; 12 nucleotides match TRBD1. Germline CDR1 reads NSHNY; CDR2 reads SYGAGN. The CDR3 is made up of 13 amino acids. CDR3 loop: CASRGTGGNTLYF. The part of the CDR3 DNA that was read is TGTGCCAGCAGGGGGACAGGGGGCAAC.

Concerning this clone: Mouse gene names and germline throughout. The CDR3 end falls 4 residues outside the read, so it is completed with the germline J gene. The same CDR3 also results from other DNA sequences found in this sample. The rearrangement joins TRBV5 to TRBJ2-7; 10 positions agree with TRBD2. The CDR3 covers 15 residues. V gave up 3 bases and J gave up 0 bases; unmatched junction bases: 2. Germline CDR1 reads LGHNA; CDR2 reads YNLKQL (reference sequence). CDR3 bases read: TGTGCCAGCAGCCAGGGACTGGGGAGCTCCTAT. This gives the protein CASSQGLGSSY. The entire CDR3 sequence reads CASSQGLGSSYEQYF.

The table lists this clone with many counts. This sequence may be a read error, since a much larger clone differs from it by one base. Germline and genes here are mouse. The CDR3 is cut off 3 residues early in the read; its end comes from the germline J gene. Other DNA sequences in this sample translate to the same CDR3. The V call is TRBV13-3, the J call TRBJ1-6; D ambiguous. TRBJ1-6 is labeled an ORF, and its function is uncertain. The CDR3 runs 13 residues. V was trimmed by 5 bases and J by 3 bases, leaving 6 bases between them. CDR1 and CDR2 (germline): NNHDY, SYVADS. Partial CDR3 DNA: TGTGCCAGCAGAGACAACTATAATTCGCCC. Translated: CASRDNYNSP. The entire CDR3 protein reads CASRDNYNSPLYF.

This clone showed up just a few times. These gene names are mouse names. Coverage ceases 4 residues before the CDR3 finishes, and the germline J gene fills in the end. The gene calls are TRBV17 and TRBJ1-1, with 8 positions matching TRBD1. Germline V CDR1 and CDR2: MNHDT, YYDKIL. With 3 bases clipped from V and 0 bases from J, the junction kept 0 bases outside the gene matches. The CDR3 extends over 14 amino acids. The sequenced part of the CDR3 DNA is TGTGCTAGCAGTAGCAGGGGGCCAAACACA. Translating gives CASSSRGPNT. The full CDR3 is CASSSRGPNTEVFF.

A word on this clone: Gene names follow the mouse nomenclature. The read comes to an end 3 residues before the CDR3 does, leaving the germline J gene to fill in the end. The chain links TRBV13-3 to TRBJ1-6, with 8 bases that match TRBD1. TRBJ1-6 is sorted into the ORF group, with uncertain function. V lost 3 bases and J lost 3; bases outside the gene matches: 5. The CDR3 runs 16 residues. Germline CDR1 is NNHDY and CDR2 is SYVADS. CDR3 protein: CASSVDRGNYNSPLYF. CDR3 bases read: TGTGCCAGCAGTGTTGACAGGGGAAACTATAATTCGCCC.

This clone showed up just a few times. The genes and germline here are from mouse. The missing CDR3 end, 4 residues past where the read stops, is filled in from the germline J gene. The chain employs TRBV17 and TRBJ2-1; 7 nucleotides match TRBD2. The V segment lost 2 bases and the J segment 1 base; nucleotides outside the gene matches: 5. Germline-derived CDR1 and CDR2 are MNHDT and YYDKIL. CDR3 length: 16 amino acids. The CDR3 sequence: CASSRRGLANYAEQFF. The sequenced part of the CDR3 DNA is TGTGCTAGCAGTAGAAGAGGACTGGCAAACTATGCT.

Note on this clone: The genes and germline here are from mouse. The CDR3 loop reads CASRDKDAETLYF. The DNA read from the CDR3 is TGTGCCAGCAGGGACAAGGATGCAGAA. V usage is TRBV13-1 and J usage is TRBJ2-3; maybe TRBD1 (5 bases). The read halts 4 residues ahead of the CDR3 end, with the missing end drawn from the germline J gene. Between the trimmed V and J ends, which lost 5 bases and 2 bases, there was a span of 9 bases. The CDR3 loop spans 13 amino acids. CDR1 and CDR2 (germline): NSHNY, SYGAGN.